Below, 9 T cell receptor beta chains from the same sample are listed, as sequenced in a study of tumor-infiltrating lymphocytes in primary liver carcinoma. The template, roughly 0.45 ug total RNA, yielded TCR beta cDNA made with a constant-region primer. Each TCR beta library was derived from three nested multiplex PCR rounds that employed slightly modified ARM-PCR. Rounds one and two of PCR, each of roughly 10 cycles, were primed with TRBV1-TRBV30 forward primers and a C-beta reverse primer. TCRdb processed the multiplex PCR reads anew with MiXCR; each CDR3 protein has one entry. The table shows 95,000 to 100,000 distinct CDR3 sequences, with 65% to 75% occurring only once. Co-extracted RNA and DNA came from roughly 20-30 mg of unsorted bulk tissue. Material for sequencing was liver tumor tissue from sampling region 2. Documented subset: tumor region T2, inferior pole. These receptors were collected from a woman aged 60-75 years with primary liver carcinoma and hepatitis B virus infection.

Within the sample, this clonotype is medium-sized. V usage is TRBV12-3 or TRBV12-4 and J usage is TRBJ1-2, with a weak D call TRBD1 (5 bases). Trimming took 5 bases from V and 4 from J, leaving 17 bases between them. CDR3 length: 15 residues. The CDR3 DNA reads TGTGCCAGCAGTACCCAGGGCAGGGCCGTCTATGGCTACACCTTC. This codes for CASSTQGRAVYGYTF.

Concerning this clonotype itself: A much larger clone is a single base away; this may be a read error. The CDR3 sequence is CARSRSHSYNEQFF. The CDR3 nucleotides are TGTGCCAGATCCAGAAGCCACTCCTACAATGAGCAGTTCTTC. This chain links TRBV30 with TRBJ2-1; D is undetermined. This CDR3 has 14 amino acids. Germline V lookup: CDR1 GTSNPN, CDR2 SVGIG (reference sequence). V was shortened by 8 bases and J by 0 bases, with 14 bases between the two germline ends.

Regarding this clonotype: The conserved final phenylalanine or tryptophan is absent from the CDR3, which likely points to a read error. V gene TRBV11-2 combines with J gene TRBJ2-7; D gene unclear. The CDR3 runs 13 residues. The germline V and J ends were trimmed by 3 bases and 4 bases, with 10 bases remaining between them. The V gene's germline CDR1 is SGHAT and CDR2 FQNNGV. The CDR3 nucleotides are TGTGCCAGCAGCTTCGGTCGGTGTTACGAGCAGTACCTC. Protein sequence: CASSFGRCYEQYL.

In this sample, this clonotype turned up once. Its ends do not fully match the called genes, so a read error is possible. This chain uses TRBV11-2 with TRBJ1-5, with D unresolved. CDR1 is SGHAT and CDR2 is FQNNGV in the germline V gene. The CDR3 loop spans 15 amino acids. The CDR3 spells CASGLDPGRNQPQHF. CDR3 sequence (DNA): TGTGCCAGCGGACTCGACCCCGGGAGGAATCAGCCACAGCATTTT.

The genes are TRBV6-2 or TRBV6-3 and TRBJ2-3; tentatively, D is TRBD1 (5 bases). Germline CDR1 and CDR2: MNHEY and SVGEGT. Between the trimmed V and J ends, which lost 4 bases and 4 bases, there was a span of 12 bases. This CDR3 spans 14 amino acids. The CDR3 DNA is TGTGCCAGCAGTTTGGACAACGGACCAGATACGCAGTATTTT. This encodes CASSLDNGPDTQYF.

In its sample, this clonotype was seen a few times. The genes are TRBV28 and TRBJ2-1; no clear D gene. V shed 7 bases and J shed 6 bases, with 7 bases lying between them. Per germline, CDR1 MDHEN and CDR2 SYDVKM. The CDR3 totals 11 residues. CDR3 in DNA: TGTGCCAGCAAATCTACCAATGAGCAGTTCTTC. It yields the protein CASKSTNEQFF.

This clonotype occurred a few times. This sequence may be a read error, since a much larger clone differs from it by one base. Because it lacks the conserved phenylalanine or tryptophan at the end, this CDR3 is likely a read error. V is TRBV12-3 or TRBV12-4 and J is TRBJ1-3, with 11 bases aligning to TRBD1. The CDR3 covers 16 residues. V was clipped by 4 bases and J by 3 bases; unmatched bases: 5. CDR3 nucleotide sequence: TGTGCCAGCAGTTGGATGGGACAGGGGGATGGAAACACCATATATCTT. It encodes CASSWMGQGDGNTIYL.

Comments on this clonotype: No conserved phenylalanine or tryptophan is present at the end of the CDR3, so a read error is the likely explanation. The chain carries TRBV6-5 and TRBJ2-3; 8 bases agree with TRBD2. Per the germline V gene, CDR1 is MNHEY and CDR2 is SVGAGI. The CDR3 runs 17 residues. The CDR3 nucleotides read TGTGCCAGCAGCCGACTAGCGCCGAGTGGGGGCATAGATACACAGTATCTT. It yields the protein CASSRLAPSGGIDTQYL.

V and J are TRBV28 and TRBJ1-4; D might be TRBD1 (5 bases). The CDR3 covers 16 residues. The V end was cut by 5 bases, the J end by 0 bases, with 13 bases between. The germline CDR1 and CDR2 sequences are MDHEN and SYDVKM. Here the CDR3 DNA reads TGTGCCAGCAGTACCCGGGACCCTGCAACTAATGAAAAACTGTTTTTT. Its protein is CASSTRDPATNEKLFF.